Presented here are 19 T cell receptor beta chains from one specimen sequenced in a study of CD4 T cells in relation to SARS-CoV-2 and coronaviruses. Profiled with immunoSEQ multiplex PCR; TCRdb holds only in-frame clones, not every one. The data contain about 60,000 clones, about 90% of them seen just once; the ten biggest clones take up under 0.4%. Sequencing was done on a sample of naive CD4+ T cells from PBMCs. Subset reported: naive CD4+ T cells isolated by negative enrichment. The receptors were sampled from an adult with COVID-19.

The chain couples TRBV15 to TRBJ1-3, with 9 bases that match TRBD1. V was clipped by 5 bases and J by 0 bases; unmatched bases: 11. CDR3 length: 18 amino acids. Germline lookup yields CDR1 LNHNV and CDR2 YYDKDF (reference sequence). The chain's CDR3 is CATSPTPGQGFSGNTIYF. The CDR3 DNA sequence: TGTGCCACCAGCCCCACTCCGGGACAGGGATTCTCTGGAAACACCATATATTTT.

V gene TRBV11-2 combines with J gene TRBJ2-5, with D perhaps being TRBD1 or TRBD2 (6 bases each). Germline V gene data show CDR1 as SGHAT and CDR2 as FQNNGV. Trimming took off 1 base at V and 0 bases at J, with 12 bases between the two ends. The CDR3 totals 16 residues. Here the CDR3 reads CASSLVPGAYQETQYF. The CDR3 DNA reads as TGTGCCAGCAGCTTAGTCCCGGGGGCGTACCAAGAGACCCAGTACTTC. The full variable domain, completed using reference TRBV11-2 and TRBJ2-5, is EAGVAQSPRYKIIEKRQSVAFWCNPISGHATLYWYQQILGQGPKLLIQFQNNGVVDDSQLPKDRFSAERLKGVDSTLKIQPAKLEDSAVYLCASSLVPGAYQETQYFGPGTRLLVL.

The chain is built from TRBV28 and TRBJ1-2, with a tentative D call TRBD1 (5 bases). V gave up 5 bases and J gave up 5 bases, with 9 bases separating them. CDR3 size: 12 residues. Germline loops: CDR1 MDHEN, CDR2 SYDVKM. In DNA, the CDR3 is TGTGCCAGCAGTCTTGGGGGATATGGCTACACCTTC. This encodes CASSLGGYGYTF.

The V call is TRBV5-5, the J call TRBJ2-7, with unresolved D. Germline values: CDR1 SGHKS, CDR2 YYEKEE (reference sequence). Trimming removed 0 bases at V and 3 bases at J, with 13 bases between. CDR3 length: 15 amino acids. The CDR3 reads CASSLGPTVHYEQYF. CDR3 in DNA: TGTGCCAGCAGCTTGGGGCCGACCGTCCACTACGAGCAGTACTTC.

This rearrangement joins TRBV14 to TRBJ2-3; D not resolved. V was cut by 0 bases and J by 5 bases, with 15 bases left in between. The CDR3 is 16 residues long. Germline V gene sequence: CDR1 SGHDN, CDR2 FVKESK. The CDR3 bases are TGTGCCAGCAGCCAAGATCTCGTGCCCCCGAAAGATACGCAGTATTTT. Translated: CASSQDLVPPKDTQYF.

The V and J genes are TRBV19 and TRBJ1-1, with 7 bases lining up with TRBD1. The germline gives CDR1 LNHDA, CDR2 SQIVND (reference sequence). V shed 3 bases and J 6 bases; nucleotides not matched to a gene: 7. The CDR3 sequence is 14 residues long. The CDR3 sequence: CASSISGGVSEAFF. The CDR3 nucleotides read TGTGCCAGTAGTATTTCAGGGGGTGTATCTGAAGCTTTCTTT.

The genes are TRBV28 and TRBJ1-3; 8 nucleotides match TRBD1. The length of the CDR3 is 16 residues. Germline CDR1 MDHEN, CDR2 SYDVKM. Trimming cost V 6 bases and J 4 bases; bases outside gene matches: 11. The CDR3 sequence: CASSTGGGFGGNTIYF. In nucleotides, the CDR3 is TGTGCCAGCAGCACAGGGGGGGGGTTCGGCGGAAACACCATATATTTT.

This clone was seen just once. The chain recombines TRBV15 with TRBJ1-1; perhaps TRBD1 as D (5 bases). The germline gives CDR1 LNHNV, CDR2 YYDKDF (reference sequence). V was trimmed by 8 bases and J by 1 base, leaving 11 bases between them. CDR3 size: 13 residues. The DNA for the CDR3 is TGTGCCACCCGTCGGGGGGGGAACACTGAAGCTTTCTTT. It encodes CATRRGGNTEAFF.

The J gene is TRBJ2-7, the V gene TRBV6-6; D is possibly TRBD1 (5 bases). The germline V and J ends were trimmed by 5 bases and 3 bases, with 8 bases remaining between them. Germline CDR1 and CDR2: MNHNY and SVGAGI (reference sequence). The CDR3 length is 12 residues. The CDR3 nucleotides read TGTGCCAGCAGTAGGACACTCTACGAGCAGTACTTC. This encodes CASSRTLYEQYF.

The chain combines TRBV2 with TRBJ2-7, with D possibly TRBD2 on 5 matching bases. V shed 8 bases and J shed 4 bases, with 18 bases lying between them. Looked up from germline, CDR1 is SNHLY and CDR2 is FYNNEI. The CDR3 contains 14 residues. CDR3 sequence: CASGRGLVPYEQYF. The CDR3 nucleotides are TGTGCCAGCGGGAGAGGGCTAGTTCCTTACGAGCAGTACTTC.

V is TRBV7-9 and J is TRBJ2-1; the D is unclear. Per germline, CDR1 SEHNR and CDR2 FQNEAQ (reference sequence). Between the trimmed V and J ends, which lost 0 bases and 0 bases, there was a span of 9 bases. CDR3 length: 16 residues. CDR3 sequence (DNA): TGTGCCAGCAGCTTAGCCTTACGGAGCTCCTACAATGAGCAGTTCTTC. This sequence encodes CASSLALRSSYNEQFF.

The chain recombines TRBV5-4 with TRBJ2-7; D perhaps matches TRBD1 (6 bases). The V gene lost 0 bases and the J gene lost 5 bases, with 9 bases spanning the gap. Germline assignment: CDR1 SGHNT and CDR2 YYREEE (reference sequence). This CDR3 has 13 amino acids. The CDR3 loop reads CASSLAGVDEQYF. For the CDR3, the DNA is TGTGCCAGCAGCTTGGCAGGGGTCGACGAGCAGTACTTC.

This chain joins TRBV10-3 and TRBJ2-7; unclear D gene. V lost 10 bases and J 1 base, leaving 14 bases between the germline ends. The CDR3 has 13 amino acids. CDR1 is ENHRY and CDR2 is SYGVKD in the germline V gene. In DNA form, the CDR3 reads TGTGCCACCAGCCTGCGTGGTTCCTACGAGCAGTACTTC. Amino acids: CATSLRGSYEQYF.

This clone showed up just once. V gene TRBV3-1 (or the pseudogene TRBV3-2) combines with J gene TRBJ2-1, with TRBD2 matching over 14 bases. With V trimmed by 4 bases and J by 0 bases, 5 bases remained unmatched. Germline V gives CDR1 LGHDT, CDR2 YNNKEL (reference sequence). The CDR3 consists of 18 residues. CDR3 amino acids: CASSPPTSGRASYNEQFF. The CDR3 DNA reads TGTGCCAGCAGCCCACCGACTAGCGGGAGGGCCTCCTACAATGAGCAGTTCTTC.

The table lists this clone with a few counts. V usage is TRBV28 and J usage is TRBJ1-5, with 9 bases lining up with TRBD1. The germline gives CDR1 MDHEN, CDR2 SYDVKM. The V and J ends lost 6 bases and 4 bases, in that order; junction bases with no gene match: 7. The CDR3 totals 15 residues. CDR3 in amino acids: CASSSTGGGNQPQHF. Written as DNA, the CDR3 is TGTGCCAGCAGCTCTACAGGGGGCGGGAATCAGCCCCAGCATTTT.

The genes are TRBV4-2 and TRBJ2-3; D ambiguous. Germline lookup yields CDR1 LGHNA and CDR2 YNFKEQ. This CDR3 is built from 16 residues. Trimming removed 2 bases at V and 2 bases at J, with 14 bases between. The CDR3 reads CASSQLQITTTDTQYF. CDR3 DNA: TGTGCCAGCAGCCAACTTCAAATAACTACCACAGATACGCAGTATTTT.

The chain joins TRBV7-6 to TRBJ2-5, with D possibly being TRBD1 (5 bases). V lost 0 bases and J lost 6, with 5 bases in between. Germline CDR1 SGHVS, CDR2 FNYEAQ. The CDR3 contains 12 residues. CDR3 nucleotides: TGTGCCAGCAGCTTAGCGGGGCAGACCCAGTACTTC. Encoded protein: CASSLAGQTQYF.

The genes are TRBV7-9 and TRBJ2-3; D may be TRBD1 or TRBD2 (5 bases each). The CDR3 consists of 14 residues. CDR1 SEHNR and CDR2 FQNEAQ come from the germline V gene (reference sequence). V was pared by 6 bases and J by 4 bases, with 14 bases between. CDR3 sequence (DNA): TGTGCCAGCAGGAGGGGCTGGGGCCCAGATACGCAGTATTTT. Translated, it gives CASRRGWGPDTQYF.

The V gene is TRBV4-2, the J gene TRBJ2-3; D is uncertain. This CDR3 comprises 14 residues. Germline V CDR1 and CDR2: LGHNA, YNFKEQ. The V end lost 0 bases, the J end lost 0 bases, and 4 bases lay between the germline ends. The CDR3 coding sequence is TGTGCCAGCAGCCAAGAGCGTAGCACAGATACGCAGTATTTT. Translation gives CASSQERSTDTQYF.